This T cell receptor beta chain was retrieved from a study of blood T cell repertoires in COVID-19. Produced via immunoSEQ multiplex PCR; TCRdb's table is partial and in-frame only. The sample includes under 200,000 clones, around 81% of them seen just once. The CDR3 loop spans 16 amino acids. V was clipped by 0 bases and J by 2 bases, with 11 bases between them. The germline V gene has CDR1 LGHDT and CDR2 YNNKEL (reference sequence). Patients in Seattle were enrolled during active infection, then followed longitudinally. Material: peripheral blood. The V call is TRBV3-1 (or the pseudogene TRBV3-2), the J call TRBJ2-4; no definite D call. The receptor was isolated from a man between 60 and 70 years old with COVID-19, enrolled during active disease. CDR3 DNA sequence: TGTGCCAGCAGCCAAGATGCAGGTTTGACCAAAAACATTCAGTACTTC. Residues: CASSQDAGLTKNIQYF.